The clone carrying this T cell receptor (beta chain) was detected ten times or more. Per the germline V gene, CDR1 is MDHEN and CDR2 is SYDVKM. CDR3 length: 15 residues. V was pared by 4 bases and J by 0 bases, with 3 bases of the junction left unmatched. This entry is derived from a study of T cells in Graves' hyperthyroidism and ophthalmopathy. Researchers amplified the TCR beta CDR3 regions from RNA transcripts. An initial round of RT-PCR targeting the TCR CDR3 relied on the HTBI primer set. TCRdb itself ran the multiplex PCR reads through MiXCR, one entry per CDR3 protein. The table shows around 690,000 distinct CDR3 sequences, with about 18% occurring only once.

The sequenced sample was blood. The sequence was obtained from a man aged 50 or older with Graves' hyperthyroidism. This rearrangement joins TRBV28 to TRBJ1-1; 9 nucleotides align to TRBD1. The CDR3 reads CASSWTGALNTEAFF. The CDR3 region has the DNA TGTGCCAGCAGTTGGACAGGGGCTTTGAACACTGAAGCTTTCTTT.